Listed below are T cell receptor beta chains from one sample, sequenced in a study of blood T cell repertoires in COVID-19. Assay used: immunoSEQ multiplex PCR; TCRdb lists only in-frame clones, some missing. The sample yields over 150,000 clones, under 90% seen once. Material for sequencing was PBMCs or T cells enriched from blood (not recorded which). The receptors originated from a man in his forties or fifties who had recovered from COVID-19. Both conserved end residues are part of each CDR3. Fields, in order: V gene, clone size, J gene, D gene, CDR3 length, CDR3 protein, CDR3 DNA. D genes are given only for firm matches. Clone sizes are given selectively: once, few, many, or a class where the clone is expanded.

TRBV14	.	TRBJ1-1	TRBD1	13	CASRQGLNTEAFF	TGTGCCAGCAGACAGGGGCTGAACACTGAAGCTTTCTTT
TRBV6-5	.	TRBJ1-1	TRBD1	15	CASSYQRQGHTEAFF	TGTGCCAGCAGTTACCAACGACAGGGTCACACTGAAGCTTTCTTT
TRBV28	.	TRBJ1-6	TRBD1	13	CASLTGVNSPLHF	TGTGCCAGCCTCACAGGGGTTAATTCACCCCTCCACTTT
TRBV5-6	.	TRBJ1-6	.	15	CASSSPRTRFSPLHF	TGTGCCAGCAGCTCACCTCGAACGCGGTTTTCACCCCTCCACTTT
TRBV7-2	.	TRBJ2-1	TRBD1	17	CASSTAPFRTGNNEQFF	TGTGCCAGCAGCACAGCCCCTTTTCGGACAGGCAATAATGAGCAGTTCTTC
TRBV7-8	.	TRBJ1-6	TRBD1	14	CASSPQGQGKTLHF	TGTGCCAGCAGCCCCCAAGGACAGGGGAAAACCCTCCACTTT
TRBV7-2	.	TRBJ1-2	.	15	CASSLGALSNYGYTF	TGTGCCAGCAGCTTAGGGGCACTTAGTAACTATGGCTACACCTTC
TRBV5-1	.	TRBJ1-3	.	18	CASSWGQGSTSSGNTIYF	TGCGCCAGCAGCTGGGGGCAGGGCAGTACCTCCTCTGGAAACACCATATATTTT
TRBV7-9	few	TRBJ2-1	TRBD1	16	CASSPRTGDSYNEQFF	TGTGCCAGCAGCCCCCGGACAGGGGATTCCTACAATGAGCAGTTCTTC
TRBV3-1/TRBV3-2	.	TRBJ2-7	TRBD2	17	CASSQDSTSGGFYEQYF	TGTGCCAGCAGCCAAGATTCGACTAGCGGGGGCTTTTACGAGCAGTACTTC
TRBV5-5	.	TRBJ1-4	TRBD1	19	CASSSLPVMGQGAGEKLFF	TGTGCCAGCAGCTCCCTCCCTGTTATGGGACAGGGGGCAGGTGAAAAACTGTTTTTT
TRBV18	.	TRBJ1-2	.	15	CASSPNGRGYYGYTF	TGTGCCAGCTCACCCAACGGACGGGGGTACTATGGCTACACCTTC
TRBV3-1/TRBV3-2	few	TRBJ1-4	TRBD1	16	CASSLKGTGGYEKLFF	TGTGCCAGCAGCCTTAAAGGGACAGGGGGGTATGAAAAACTGTTTTTT
TRBV7-9	.	TRBJ1-2	.	15	CASSLAEGPNYGYTF	TGTGCCAGCAGCTTAGCGGAGGGCCCTAACTATGGCTACACCTTC
TRBV5-5	.	TRBJ1-2	.	13	CASSLEGTGGYTF	TGTGCCAGCAGCTTGGAGGGGACTGGGGGCTACACCTTC
TRBV27	.	TRBJ1-4	TRBD1	15	CASSKSGTGREKLFF	TGTGCCAGCAGTAAATCCGGGACAGGGCGGGAAAAACTGTTTTTT
TRBV21-1	.	TRBJ1-1	.	15	CASSPRTRVNTEAFF	TGTGCCAGCAGCCCCCGGACAAGGGTGAACACTGAAGCTTTCTTT